These 4 T cell receptor beta chains share one sample of origin, sequenced in a study of blood T cell repertoires in COVID-19. Here immunoSEQ multiplex PCR was the method, and the copy in TCRdb shows in-frame clones only, minus some. The repertoire holds 150,000 to 200,000 clones, with around 83% as singletons. The sequenced sample was peripheral blood. The receptor set was obtained from a woman between 65 and 79 years old with COVID-19, enrolled during active disease.

The chain joins TRBV27 to TRBJ2-1; 14 bases align to TRBD2. CDR1 and CDR2 from the germline V gene are MNHEY and SMNVEV (reference sequence). This CDR3 is built from 18 residues. V dropped 6 bases and J dropped 0; count of bases not matched to a gene: 7. In DNA, the CDR3 is TGTGCCAGCAGAAGACTAGCGGGAGGGCTGGGCTCCTACAATGAGCAGTTCTTC. This sequence encodes CASRRLAGGLGSYNEQFF.

The V and J genes are TRBV7-9 and TRBJ2-3, with D possibly matching TRBD2 (7 bases). The CDR3 is 15 residues long. Germline values: CDR1 SEHNR, CDR2 FQNEAQ (reference sequence). Trimming left V 7 bases short and J 2 bases short, with 16 bases between. The CDR3 reads CASTPGAGATDTQYF. The CDR3 coding sequence is TGTGCCAGCACACCTGGGGCGGGGGCCACAGATACGCAGTATTTT. The full variable domain, completed using reference TRBV7-9 and TRBJ2-3, is DTGVSQNPRHKITKRGQNVTFRCDPISEHNRLYWYRQTLGQGPEFLTYFQNEAQLEKSRLLSDRFSAERPKGSFSTLEIQRTEQGDSAMYLCASTPGAGATDTQYFGPGTRLTVL.

The chain joins TRBV5-1 to TRBJ2-2, with 11 bases aligning to TRBD1. Germline values: CDR1 SGHRS, CDR2 YFSETQ. Trimming at V came to 5 bases and at J to 7 bases, leaving 4 bases not matched to a gene. The CDR3 totals 14 residues. The CDR3 sequence is CASSRDRGYGELFF. CDR3 nucleotides: TGCGCCAGCAGTCGGGACAGGGGGTACGGGGAGCTGTTTTTT.

The chain carries TRBV5-1 and TRBJ1-2, with 8 bases fitting TRBD1. The CDR3 runs 14 residues. V shed 4 bases, J shed 4 bases, and the junction held 6 bases outside the gene matches. Germline CDR1 SGHRS, CDR2 YFSETQ. The CDR3 region is CASSLETGVYGYTF. For the CDR3, the DNA is TGCGCCAGCAGCCTGGAGACAGGGGTCTATGGCTACACCTTC. Complete variable domain (other parts from reference TRBV5-1 and TRBJ1-2): KAGVTQTPRYLIKTRGQQVTLSCSPISGHRSVSWYQQTPGQGLQFLFEYFSETQRNKGNFPGRFSGRQFSNSRSEMNVSTLELGDSALYLCASSLETGVYGYTFGSGTRLTVV.